This T cell receptor beta chain appears in the sequencing data of a study of cytotoxic CD8 clonotypes in ibrutinib-treated CLL. On the study more broadly: Patients gave response samples after a median approximately 11 months of treatment, range 6 to 36. On average, each sample had hundreds of thousands of productive templates and more than 85,000 productive rearrangements. General study findings and limits: Circulating CD8+ T-cell counts were tracked by baseline clonality, which exceeded that of age-matched healthy donors.

Sequencing was performed with immunoSEQ multiplex PCR; in TCRdb, only in-frame clones are kept and a portion is missing. The sample consists of about 300,000 clones, about 72% of them appearing once. The germline CDR1 and CDR2 sequences are SGHDT and YYEEEE. The CDR3 runs to 17 residues. V lost 4 bases and J 1 base, leaving 19 bases between the germline ends. Concerning this clone: Its specificity is unknown.

The J gene is TRBJ2-3, the V gene TRBV5-6; D gene ambiguous. The material sequenced was PBMCs, taken at disease progression, from a patient treated with ibrutinib. The TCR originated in a human donor with chronic lymphocytic leukemia. DNA for the CDR3: TGTGCCAGCAGCCTGCTCCGGGCCCACCCAGGCACAGATACGCAGTATTTT. Protein: CASSLLRAHPGTDTQYF.